This entry lists 8 T cell receptor beta chains sequenced from one sample in a study of blood T cell repertoires in COVID-19. Only in-frame clones appear in the TCRdb table, and some are missing; sequencing was by immunoSEQ multiplex PCR. The table includes around 140,000 clones, over 80% detected once. The sequencing input was PBMCs or T cells enriched from blood (not recorded which). The receptors come from a man between 60 and 70 years old who had recovered from COVID-19.

The table lists this clone with a count of one. The V and J genes are TRBV7-8 and TRBJ2-2; 7 nucleotides align to TRBD2. Germline values: CDR1 SGHVS, CDR2 FQNEAQ. The CDR3 runs 16 residues. The junction had 6 bases not matched to a gene; V was cut back by 0 bases and J by 5 bases. CDR3 sequence (DNA): TGTGCCAGCAGCTTAGCACCGCAGGGAGGGACCGGGGAGCTGTTTTTT. Its protein product is CASSLAPQGGTGELFF.

This clone was seen more than once but under ten times. The CDR3 DNA is TGTGCCAGTAGCCTCCTCGGGACAGATAATCAGCCCCAGCATTTT. Its translation is CASSLLGTDNQPQHF. The gene calls are TRBV19 and TRBJ1-5, with 7 bases identical to TRBD1. The CDR3 is made up of 15 amino acids. V lost 6 bases, J lost 4 bases, and 9 bases stayed unmatched. Germline V gene data show CDR1 as LNHDA and CDR2 as SQIVND (reference sequence).

The genes are TRBV2 and TRBJ1-6; 7 nucleotides match TRBD1. In germline, CDR1 is SNHLY, CDR2 FYNNEI. The CDR3 runs 15 residues. V shed 6 bases and J 8 bases; nucleotides not matched to a gene: 10. CDR3 sequence reads: CASRRDRVRDSPLHF. CDR3 coding DNA: TGTGCCAGCAGACGTGACAGGGTACGGGATTCACCCCTCCACTTT.

This clone appeared a few times. The gene calls are TRBV7-7 and TRBJ1-1; D is unresolved. The CDR3 has 19 amino acids. V lost 5 bases to trimming and J lost 0 bases, with 25 bases between them. From germline, CDR1 is SSHAT and CDR2 FNYEAQ (reference sequence). CDR3: CASSTRAIDVGVMNTEAFF. The CDR3 DNA is TGTGCCAGCAGCACGAGGGCGATCGATGTCGGGGTCATGAACACTGAAGCTTTCTTT.

The chain carries TRBV20-1 and TRBJ1-2; 9 nucleotides agree with TRBD1. Germline loops: CDR1 DFQATT, CDR2 SNEGSKA (reference sequence). The CDR3 extends over 13 amino acids. With V trimmed by 3 bases and J by 8 bases, 7 bases remained unmatched. CDR3 protein: CSASRTGAEGYTF. The DNA of the CDR3 is TGCAGTGCTAGTCGGACAGGGGCTGAAGGCTACACCTTC.

The rearrangement links TRBV15 to TRBJ1-1; D unresolved. CDR3 length: 12 amino acids. Trimming removed 0 bases from V and 7 bases from J, with 6 bases in between. Germline V gene lookup returns CDR1 LNHNV and CDR2 YYDKDF (reference sequence). Here the CDR3 reads CATSREVSEAFF. CDR3 DNA sequence: TGTGCCACCAGCAGAGAAGTGAGTGAAGCTTTCTTT.

This clone is a singleton in its sample. The chain uses TRBV18 and TRBJ1-5, with TRBD1 as a possible D gene (6 bases). V dropped 4 bases and J dropped 6 bases, with 10 bases sitting between them. The CDR3 sequence is 13 residues long. Germline CDR1 KGHSH, CDR2 LQKENI. In nucleotides, the CDR3 is TGTGCCAGCTCACTACAGGGCGCTCAGCCCCAGCATTTT. Translating it yields CASSLQGAQPQHF.

This clone was seen a few times. The chain recombines TRBV6-1 with TRBJ2-7, with TRBD1 matching over 8 bases. The CDR3 has 17 residues. CDR1 and CDR2 from the germline V gene are MNHNS and SASEGT. V lost 5 bases, J lost 2 bases, and 14 bases stayed unmatched. The CDR3: CASSKVFRDRSPYEQYF. CDR3 in DNA: TGTGCCAGCAGTAAAGTCTTCCGGGACAGGAGCCCCTACGAGCAGTACTTC.